These 25 T cell receptor beta chains originate from one sample sequenced in a study of beta chain features in type 1 diabetes. Study-wide results and limits: Type 1 diabetes patients had TCRB CDR3s that were shorter (moderately but significantly so) in all four CD4+ subsets.

Expressed TCRB transcripts were sequenced, since all the RNA that had been isolated was reverse transcribed. Using immunoSEQ multiplex PCR, the repertoire was profiled, and TCRdb retains in-frame clones only, with some absent. The repertoire has 20,000 to 25,000 clones, around 68% of them found once; the top ten carry roughly 1.2%. Their target antigens are unknown. The specimen was stem cell memory CD4+ T cells from blood. The receptors come from a woman in her forties with type 1 diabetes.

The chain combines TRBV15 with TRBJ1-2; D unclear. Between the trimmed V and J ends, which lost 5 bases and 4 bases, there was a span of 14 bases. The CDR3 consists of 14 residues. Germline values: CDR1 LNHNV, CDR2 YYDKDF (reference sequence). The CDR3 is CATSDPGRSYGYTF. The CDR3 nucleotides read TGTGCCACCAGCGATCCCGGGAGGAGCTATGGCTACACCTTC.

The genes are TRBV6-5 and TRBJ1-1; 8 positions agree with TRBD1. V gave up 5 bases and J gave up 4 bases; unmatched junction bases: 6. Germline V gives CDR1 MNHEY, CDR2 SVGAGI. The CDR3 totals 14 residues. The CDR3 is CASSGWTGSTEAFF. The CDR3 DNA sequence: TGTGCCAGCAGTGGCTGGACAGGGAGCACTGAAGCTTTCTTT.

The chain has TRBV4-3 and TRBJ2-3, with TRBD1 matching over 8 bases. The CDR3 loop spans 15 amino acids. Germline V gene lookup returns CDR1 LGHNA and CDR2 YSLEER. The V and J ends lost 3 bases and 1 base, in that order; junction bases with no gene match: 3. The CDR3 region is CASSQDRVGTDTQYF. The CDR3 DNA reads TGCGCCAGCAGCCAGGACAGGGTGGGCACAGATACGCAGTATTTT.

This sequence joins TRBV7-2 and TRBJ1-4; no clear D. Germline-derived CDR1 and CDR2 are SGHTA and FQGNSA. The V gene lost 5 bases and the J gene lost 8 bases, with 18 bases spanning the gap. This CDR3 comprises 15 residues. CDR3 amino acids: CASSPPEGSVEKLFF. CDR3 in DNA: TGTGCCAGCAGCCCACCCGAGGGCTCAGTCGAAAAACTGTTTTTT.

The rearrangement uses TRBV5-1 and TRBJ1-2; 7 bases are a match to TRBD1. This CDR3 is 14 amino acids long. The V and J ends lost 0 bases and 7 bases, in that order; junction bases with no gene match: 6. The germline V gene has CDR1 SGHRS and CDR2 YFSETQ. The CDR3 is CASSLGQGEGGYTF. The DNA for the CDR3 is TGCGCCAGCAGCTTGGGACAGGGAGAAGGTGGCTACACCTTC.

This clone has only a few counts. J is TRBJ1-5 and V is TRBV7-2; 8 bases map to TRBD1. CDR3 length: 17 amino acids. Trimming cost V 4 bases and J 2 bases; bases outside gene matches: 10. Germline assignment: CDR1 SGHTA and CDR2 FQGNSA. The CDR3 spells CASSSRQGKEGNQPQHF. In DNA, the CDR3 is TGTGCCAGCAGCTCTCGACAGGGGAAAGAGGGCAATCAGCCCCAGCATTTT.

This clone has only a few counts. Here the CDR3 DNA reads TGTGCCACCAGCAGACGAGGGGGAGTCGGGGAGCTGTTTTTT. The encoded protein is CATSRRGGVGELFF. V gene TRBV15 combines with J gene TRBJ2-2; perhaps TRBD1 as D (6 bases). Germline CDR1 and CDR2: LNHNV and YYDKDF (reference sequence). Trimming pared 2 bases from V and 7 bases from J, leaving 11 bases between. This CDR3 is 14 amino acids long.

This clone was counted only a few times. The rearrangement links TRBV2 to TRBJ1-1; a weak D match, TRBD1 (5 bases). Per germline, CDR1 SNHLY and CDR2 FYNNEI. The CDR3 loop spans 13 amino acids. Trimming left V 7 bases short and J 3 bases short, with 12 bases between. Written as DNA, the CDR3 is TGTGCCAGCACGGGGGAGTCCTACACTGAAGCTTTCTTT. Its protein is CASTGESYTEAFF.

This clone occurred a few times. The genes are TRBV4-2 and TRBJ2-7, with D perhaps TRBD2 (5 bases). Trimming cost V 1 base and J 2 bases, with 9 bases left between them. There are 14 residues in the CDR3. Germline V gives CDR1 LGHNA, CDR2 YNFKEQ. The CDR3 loop reads CASSQGFGTYEQYF. CDR3 DNA sequence: TGTGCCAGCAGCCAAGGTTTCGGGACCTACGAGCAGTACTTC.

This rearrangement joins TRBV2 to TRBJ2-5; TRBD2 is a possible D gene (6 bases). Trimming stripped 7 bases from V and 2 bases from J, with 11 bases between. Germline lookup yields CDR1 SNHLY and CDR2 FYNNEI. There are 13 residues in the CDR3. CDR3 loop: CASNGGRQETQYF. The CDR3 bases are TGTGCCAGCAATGGGGGGAGGCAAGAGACCCAGTACTTC.

The CDR3 spells CAISEFSLLLAGDPAGELFF. The CDR3 nucleotides are TGTGCCATCAGTGAGTTCTCCCTACTACTAGCGGGGGACCCCGCCGGGGAGCTGTTTTTT. The J gene is TRBJ2-2, the V gene TRBV10-3; 11 nucleotides align to TRBD2. Germline CDR1 and CDR2: ENHRY and SYGVKD. The CDR3 has 20 residues. J was trimmed by 6 bases and V by 1 base; bases with no gene match: 16.

The chain couples TRBV11-1 to TRBJ1-1; maybe TRBD1 (6 bases). Germline CDR1 reads SGHAT; CDR2 reads FQDESV (reference sequence). The CDR3 runs to 12 residues. V shed 8 bases and J shed 4 bases, with 11 bases lying between them. In nucleotides, the CDR3 is TGTGCCAGCGGTCGGGACACCACTGAAGCTTTCTTT. Protein sequence: CASGRDTTEAFF. Full variable domain (rest looked up from reference TRBV11-1 and TRBJ1-1): EAEVAQSPRYKITEKSQAVAFWCDPISGHATLYWYRQILGQGPELLVQFQDESVVDDSQLPKDRFSAERLKGVDSTLKIQPAELGDSAMYLCASGRDTTEAFFGQGTRLTVV.

This clone has just a few counts. The chain links TRBV19 to TRBJ1-1, with a possible D match to TRBD1 (5 bases). Trimming removed 9 bases at V and 6 bases at J, with 11 bases between. Germline assignment: CDR1 LNHDA and CDR2 SQIVND (reference sequence). The CDR3 spans 11 residues. The CDR3 reads CASQRGPEAFF. The CDR3 DNA reads as TGTGCCAGCCAGCGGGGACCTGAAGCTTTCTTT. Together with reference TRBV19 and TRBJ1-1, the CDR3 gives the full variable domain: DGGITQSPKYLFRKEGQNVTLSCEQNLNHDAMYWYRQDPGQGLRLIYYSQIVNDFQKGDIAEGYSVSREKKESFPLTVTSAQKNPTAFYLCASQRGPEAFFGQGTRLTVV.

This clone was detected once. CDR3 loop: CASSIGGAGANVLTF. As DNA, the CDR3 is TGTGCCAGTAGTATTGGAGGGGCTGGGGCCAACGTCCTGACTTTC. V and J are TRBV19 and TRBJ2-6, with D possibly being TRBD2 (6 bases). CDR3 length equals 15 residues. Germline V CDR1 and CDR2: LNHDA, SQIVND (reference sequence). Trimming removed 3 bases at V and 2 bases at J, with 8 bases between.

This sequence joins TRBV6-5 and TRBJ2-3, with D possibly matching TRBD2 (5 bases). Germline CDR1 and CDR2: MNHEY and SVGAGI. This CDR3 contains 15 residues. V lost 7 bases, J lost 1 base, and 15 bases lay in between. Here the CDR3 DNA reads TGTGCCAGCACCTACCGAGACTACGGCACAGATACGCAGTATTTT. Amino acids: CASTYRDYGTDTQYF.

This chain links TRBV18 with TRBJ1-4, with D perhaps TRBD1 (5 bases). Trimming removed 6 bases from V and 12 bases from J, with 29 bases in between. CDR1 and CDR2 (germline): KGHSH, LQKENI. This CDR3 is built from 17 residues. The CDR3 loop reads CASSSTGVRSGPWELFF. In nucleotides, the CDR3 is TGTGCCAGCTCTTCAACGGGGGTTCGGTCCGGGCCATGGGAACTGTTTTTT.

The genes are TRBV2 and TRBJ2-7; possible D gene TRBD1, 6 bases. Trimming took 6 bases from V and 4 from J, leaving 16 bases between them. From germline, CDR1 is SNHLY and CDR2 FYNNEI. This CDR3 has 14 amino acids. CDR3 nucleotides: TGTGCCAGCAGCCTACAGGGAGCCCCATACGAGCAGTACTTC. Translating gives CASSLQGAPYEQYF.

This clone turned up a few times. The chain has TRBV2 and TRBJ2-5; TRBD2 aligns across 7 bases. Trimming took 7 bases from V and 4 from J; bases not matched to a gene: 9. Germline lookup yields CDR1 SNHLY and CDR2 FYNNEI. The CDR3 is 14 amino acids. The CDR3 DNA is TGTGCCAGCAATGGCGGGAGTTTTCCAGAGACCCAGTACTTC. It is translated as CASNGGSFPETQYF.

This chain connects TRBV10-3 to TRBJ1-2, with TRBD1 matching over 10 bases. CDR1 and CDR2 from the germline V gene are ENHRY and SYGVKD. This CDR3 is 12 amino acids long. V shed 11 bases and J 3 bases; nucleotides not matched to a gene: 3. As DNA, the CDR3 is TGTGCCGTAGGACAGGGGGACTATGGCTACACCTTC. Translated: CAVGQGDYGYTF.

The chain has TRBV7-2 and TRBJ2-3; TRBD2 might be the D (6 bases). CDR3 length: 15 residues. Germline V CDR1 and CDR2: SGHTA, FQGNSA. Trimming removed 2 bases from V and 3 bases from J, with 12 bases in between. CDR3: CASSLRLGRTDTQYF. In nucleotides, the CDR3 is TGTGCCAGCAGCTTAAGACTAGGAAGAACAGATACGCAGTATTTT.

The chain links TRBV19 to TRBJ2-1, with TRBD1 matching 9 bases. The V segment lost 5 bases and the J segment 5 bases; nucleotides outside the gene matches: 16. Germline CDR1 is LNHDA and CDR2 is SQIVND (reference sequence). The CDR3 runs 18 residues. This CDR3 is CASSPSVRTGAYHNEQFF. CDR3 nucleotides: TGTGCCAGTAGTCCTTCTGTTAGGACAGGGGCCTATCACAATGAGCAGTTCTTC.

The CDR3 reads CASSSDTGELFF. The CDR3 nucleotides are TGTGCCAGCAGCTCCGACACCGGGGAGCTGTTTTTT. The rearrangement links TRBV7-2 to TRBJ2-2, with D unclear. The germline V gene has CDR1 SGHTA and CDR2 FQGNSA. V lost 4 bases and J 3 bases, leaving 3 bases between the germline ends. This CDR3 is built from 12 residues.

V is TRBV28 and J is TRBJ2-7, with D possibly TRBD2 on 6 matching bases. The V and J ends lost 6 bases and 4 bases respectively, with 13 bases between them. Germline CDR1 reads MDHEN; CDR2 reads SYDVKM. This CDR3 comprises 13 residues. CDR3 in amino acids: CASSSPGVYEQYF. The CDR3 nucleotides are TGTGCCAGCAGCTCCCCGGGAGTTTACGAGCAGTACTTC.

The V gene is TRBV5-1, the J gene TRBJ1-6; a weak D match, TRBD1 (6 bases). Between the trimmed V and J ends, which lost 6 bases and 4 bases, there was a span of 17 bases. The CDR3 is 16 residues long. From germline, CDR1 is SGHRS and CDR2 YFSETQ. CDR3 sequence: CASTGTQGIYNSPLHF. The CDR3 nucleotides read TGCGCCAGCACCGGAACGCAGGGGATTTATAATTCACCCCTCCACTTT.

The rearrangement uses TRBV27 and TRBJ2-5, with 9 bases fitting TRBD2. J was trimmed by 4 bases and V by 2 bases; bases with no gene match: 14. The CDR3 extends over 18 amino acids. Looked up from germline, CDR1 is MNHEY and CDR2 is SMNVEV (reference sequence). The CDR3 loop reads CASSLKGAQAGGLETQYF. The CDR3 DNA reads TGTGCCAGCAGTTTAAAGGGGGCGCAAGCGGGGGGTCTAGAGACCCAGTACTTC.